This T cell receptor (beta chain) was captured in a study of OX40 agonist ivuxolimab in advanced cancers. Broadly, across the study: Ivuxolimab, which targeted the costimulatory receptor OX40 (CD134), was an agonistic, fully human IgG2 monoclonal antibody. Intravenous ivuxolimab was administered to patients every 2 weeks at six dose levels: 0.01, 0.1, 0.3, 1.5, 3 and 10 mg/kg. Of the approximately 50 patients in dose escalation, 19 had hepatocellular carcinoma, some 15 had melanoma, 9 had renal cell carcinoma and 9 had head and neck cancer. In the dose-escalation cohort, around four fifths of patients were male, and the mean age was approximately 60 years with a range of about 20 to 80. Prior anti-PD-1, anti-PD-L1 or anti-CTLA-4 therapy was permitted, and about two fifths of dose-escalation patients had received checkpoint inhibitors. Partial responses were achieved by three dose-escalation patients, of whom one had hepatocellular carcinoma and two had cutaneous melanoma. The point of sequencing TCRbeta in the periphery was to test whether ivuxolimab changed TCR sequence diversity and drove clonal T-cell expansion. The paper reports the monotherapy dose-escalation portion (N ≈ 50 patients) of the phase I ivuxolimab trial. General findings and caveats noted by the study authors: In the 0.1-3.0 mg/kg groups, partial responders had among the lowest normalized peripheral clonal expansion, particularly in CD8+ T cells. Low levels of normalized T-cell clonal expansion were also seen in some patients who did not respond. After ivuxolimab, CD8+ T cells had more expanded clones than CD4+ T cells on average. Clonal expansion of both CD4+ and CD8+ blood T cells was observed from baseline to week 6 at doses 0.1 to 3.0 mg/kg. Which antigens the clonally expanded peripheral T cells were specific for was not determined.

Genomic DNA was extracted from sorted cells for sequencing of the TCRbeta CDR3 region. The immunoSEQ Assay was used for sequencing of TCRbeta CDR3 regions. TCRdb obtained this table from immuneACCESS and retained in-frame rearrangements with V and J assigned. These tables miss some clones; where compared with another copy, unresolved V genes account for less than half of the shortfall, and the remainder is unexplained. The sample yields about 34,000 clones; around 80% were counted once. The ten largest clones represent roughly 11% of the sample. By share, this clone ranks as medium-sized (0.01 to 0.1%). Its antigen remains unidentified. No clone much larger than this one lies a single base away; base qualities are absent. V and J lose 7 bases and 0 bases, and a span of 10 bases separates them. CDR1 and CDR2 (MDHEN, SYDVKM) derive from the germline V gene. The CDR3 spans 15 residues, from the cysteine through the phenylalanine. CDR3 DNA only is kept here, 45 bases in frame from base 1.

Patients with a history of autoimmune disease or receiving systemic immunosuppression were excluded from the trial. Peripheral blood for TCR sequencing was collected from all dose cohorts at baseline, on cycle 4 day 1, and on cycle 7 day 1. Samples came from an open-label, multicenter, first-in-human phase I dose-escalation trial of ivuxolimab. Adults with locally advanced or metastatic head and neck squamous cell, hepatocellular, melanoma or renal cell carcinoma were enrolled in the trial. CD4+ and CD8+ T cells were sorted separately from peripheral blood before TCR sequencing. The chain links TRBV28 with TRBJ1-6, with no confidently assigned D gene. The sequence was obtained from an adult with an advanced solid tumor such as melanoma, head and neck, liver or kidney cancer. The specimen was CD4+ or CD8+ T cells sorted from blood, collected in a trial of the OX40 agonist ivuxolimab. Here is the DNA: TGTGCCAGCACCGCCGGAAGCTCCTATAATTCACCCCTCCACTTT. This codes for CASTAGSSYNSPLHF.